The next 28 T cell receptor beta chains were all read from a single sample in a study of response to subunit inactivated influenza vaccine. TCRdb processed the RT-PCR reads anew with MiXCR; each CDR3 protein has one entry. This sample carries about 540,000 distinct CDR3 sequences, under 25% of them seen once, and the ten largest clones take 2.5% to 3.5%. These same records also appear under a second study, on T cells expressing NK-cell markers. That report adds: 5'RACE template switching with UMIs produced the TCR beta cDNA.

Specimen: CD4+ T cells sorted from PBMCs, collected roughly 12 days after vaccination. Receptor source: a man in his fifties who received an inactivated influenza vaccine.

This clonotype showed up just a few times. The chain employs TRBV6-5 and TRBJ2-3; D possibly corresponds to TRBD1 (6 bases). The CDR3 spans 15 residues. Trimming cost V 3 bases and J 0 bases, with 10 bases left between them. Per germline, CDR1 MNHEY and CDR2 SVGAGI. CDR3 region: CASSYQGRSTDTQYF. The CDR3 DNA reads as TGTGCCAGCAGTTATCAGGGGCGAAGCACAGATACGCAGTATTTT.

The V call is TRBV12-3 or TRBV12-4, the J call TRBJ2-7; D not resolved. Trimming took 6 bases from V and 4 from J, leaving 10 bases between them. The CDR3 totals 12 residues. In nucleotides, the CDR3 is TGTGCCAGCAGCCGCTCCCAGTACGAGCAGTACTTC. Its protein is CASSRSQYEQYF.

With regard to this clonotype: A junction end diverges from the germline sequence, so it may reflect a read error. The CDR3 loop reads CASSERLFVVF. CDR3 sequence (DNA): TGTGCCAGCAGTGAACGACTGTTTGTAGTCTTC. This chain connects TRBV6-1 to TRBJ2-1; D unresolved. Germline-derived CDR1 and CDR2 are MNHNS and SASEGT. The CDR3 has 11 residues.

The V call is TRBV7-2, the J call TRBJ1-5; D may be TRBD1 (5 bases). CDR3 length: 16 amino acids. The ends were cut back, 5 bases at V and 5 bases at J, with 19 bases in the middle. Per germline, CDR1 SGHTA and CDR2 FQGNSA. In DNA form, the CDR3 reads TGTGCCAGCAGCCTCTTAGGACGAGGGGTCCATCAGCCCCAGCATTTT. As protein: CASSLLGRGVHQPQHF.

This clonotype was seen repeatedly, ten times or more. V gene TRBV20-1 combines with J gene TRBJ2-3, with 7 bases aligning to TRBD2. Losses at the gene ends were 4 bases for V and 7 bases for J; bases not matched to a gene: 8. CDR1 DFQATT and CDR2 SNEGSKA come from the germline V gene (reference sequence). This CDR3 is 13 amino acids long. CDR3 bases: TGCAGTGCTACTGGGACTATAAGTCATACGCAGTATTTT. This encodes CSATGTISHTQYF.

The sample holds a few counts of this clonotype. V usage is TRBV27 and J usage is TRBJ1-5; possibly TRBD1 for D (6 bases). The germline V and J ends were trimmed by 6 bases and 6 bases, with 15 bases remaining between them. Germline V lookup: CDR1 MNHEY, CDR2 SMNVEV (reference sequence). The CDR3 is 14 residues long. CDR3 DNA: TGTGCCAGCAGACCAACAGGGAAAGGTCAGCCCCAGCATTTT. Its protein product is CASRPTGKGQPQHF.

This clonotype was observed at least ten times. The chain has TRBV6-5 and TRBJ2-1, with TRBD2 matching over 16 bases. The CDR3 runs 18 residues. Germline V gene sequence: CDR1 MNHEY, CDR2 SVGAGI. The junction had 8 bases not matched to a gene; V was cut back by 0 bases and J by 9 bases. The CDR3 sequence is CASSYSLPGLAGGSEQFF. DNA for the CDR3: TGTGCCAGCAGTTACTCCCTCCCGGGACTAGCGGGAGGGAGTGAGCAGTTCTTC.

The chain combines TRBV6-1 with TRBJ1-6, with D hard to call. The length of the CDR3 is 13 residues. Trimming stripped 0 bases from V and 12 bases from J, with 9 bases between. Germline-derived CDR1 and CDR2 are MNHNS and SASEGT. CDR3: CASSEAFDLPLHF. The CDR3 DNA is TGTGCCAGCAGTGAAGCATTTGATTTACCCCTCCACTTT.

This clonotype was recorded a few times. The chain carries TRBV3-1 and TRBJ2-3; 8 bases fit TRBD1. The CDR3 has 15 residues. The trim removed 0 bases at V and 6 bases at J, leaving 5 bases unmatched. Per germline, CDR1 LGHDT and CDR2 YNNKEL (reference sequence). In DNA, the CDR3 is TGTGCCAGCAGCCAAGATCGGACAGGGCTTGATACGCAGTATTTT. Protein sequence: CASSQDRTGLDTQYF.

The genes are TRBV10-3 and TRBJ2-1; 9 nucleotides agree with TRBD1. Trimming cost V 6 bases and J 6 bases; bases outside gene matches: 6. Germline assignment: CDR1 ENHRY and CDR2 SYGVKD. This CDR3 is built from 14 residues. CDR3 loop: CAIRSDRGGNEQFF. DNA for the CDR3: TGTGCCATCAGATCGGACAGGGGTGGCAATGAGCAGTTCTTC.

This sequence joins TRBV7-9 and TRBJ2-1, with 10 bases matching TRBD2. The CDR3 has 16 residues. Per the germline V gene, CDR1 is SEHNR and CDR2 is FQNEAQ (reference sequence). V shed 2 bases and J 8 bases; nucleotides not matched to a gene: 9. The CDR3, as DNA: TGTGCCAGCAGCTTATTCTCTAGCGGGAGTACCGATGAGCAGTTCTTC. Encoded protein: CASSLFSSGSTDEQFF.

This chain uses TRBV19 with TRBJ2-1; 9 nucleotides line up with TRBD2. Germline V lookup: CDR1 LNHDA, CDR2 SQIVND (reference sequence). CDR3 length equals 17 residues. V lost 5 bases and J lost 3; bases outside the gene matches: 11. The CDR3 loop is CASSYRTAGGSYNEQFF. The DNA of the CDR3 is TGTGCCAGTAGTTACCGGACCGCGGGGGGGAGCTACAATGAGCAGTTCTTC.

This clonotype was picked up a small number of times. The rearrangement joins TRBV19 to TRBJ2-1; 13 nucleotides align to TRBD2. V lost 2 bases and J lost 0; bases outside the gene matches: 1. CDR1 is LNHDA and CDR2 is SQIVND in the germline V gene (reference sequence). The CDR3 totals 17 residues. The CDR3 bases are TGTGCCAGTAGTATAAGGACTAGCGGGAGCTCCTACAATGAGCAGTTCTTC. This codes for CASSIRTSGSSYNEQFF.

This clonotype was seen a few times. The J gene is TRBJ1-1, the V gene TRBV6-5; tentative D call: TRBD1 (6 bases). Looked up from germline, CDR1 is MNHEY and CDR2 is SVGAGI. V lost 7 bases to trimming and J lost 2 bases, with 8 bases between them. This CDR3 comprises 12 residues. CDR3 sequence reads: CASMDRNTEAFF. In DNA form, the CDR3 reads TGTGCCAGCATGGACAGAAACACTGAAGCTTTCTTT.

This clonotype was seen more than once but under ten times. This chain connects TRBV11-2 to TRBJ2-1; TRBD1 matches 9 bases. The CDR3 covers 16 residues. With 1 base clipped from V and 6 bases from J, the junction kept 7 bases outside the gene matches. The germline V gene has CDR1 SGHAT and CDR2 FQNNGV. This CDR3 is CASSLVLGQGSNEQFF. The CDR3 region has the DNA TGTGCCAGCAGCTTAGTGCTCGGACAGGGGAGCAATGAGCAGTTCTTC.

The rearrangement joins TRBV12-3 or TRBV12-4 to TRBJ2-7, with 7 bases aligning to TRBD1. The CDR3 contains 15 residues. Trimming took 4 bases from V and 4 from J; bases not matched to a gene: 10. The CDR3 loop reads CASSSRPGQKYEQYF. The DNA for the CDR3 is TGTGCCAGCAGTTCTCGTCCGGGACAGAAGTACGAGCAGTACTTC.

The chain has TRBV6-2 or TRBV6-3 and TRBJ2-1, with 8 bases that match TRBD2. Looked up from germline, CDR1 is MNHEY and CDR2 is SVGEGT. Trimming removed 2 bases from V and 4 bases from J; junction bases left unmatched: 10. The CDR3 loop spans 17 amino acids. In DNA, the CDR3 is TGTGCCAGCAGTTACAACCAGGGGACTAGGCGATACAATGAGCAGTTCTTC. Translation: CASSYNQGTRRYNEQFF.

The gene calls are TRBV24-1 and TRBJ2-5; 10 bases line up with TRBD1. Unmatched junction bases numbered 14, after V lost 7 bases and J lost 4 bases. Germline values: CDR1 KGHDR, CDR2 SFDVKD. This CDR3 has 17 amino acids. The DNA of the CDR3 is TGTGCCACCAGCCAACCGGGACAGGGGTTTGGTGGAGAGACCCAGTACTTC. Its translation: CATSQPGQGFGGETQYF.

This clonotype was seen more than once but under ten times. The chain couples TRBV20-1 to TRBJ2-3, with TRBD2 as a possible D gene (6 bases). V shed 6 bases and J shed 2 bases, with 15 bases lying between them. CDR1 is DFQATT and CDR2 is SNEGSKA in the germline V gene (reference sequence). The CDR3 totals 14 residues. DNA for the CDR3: TGCAGTGCAGACGGGACTCACGACACAGATACGCAGTATTTT. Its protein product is CSADGTHDTDTQYF.

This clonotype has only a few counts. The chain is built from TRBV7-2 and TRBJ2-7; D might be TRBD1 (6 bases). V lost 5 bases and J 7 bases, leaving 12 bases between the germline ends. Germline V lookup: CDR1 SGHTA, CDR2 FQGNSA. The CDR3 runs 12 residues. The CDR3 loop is CASSPRDREQYF. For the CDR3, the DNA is TGTGCCAGCAGCCCCAGAGACAGGGAGCAGTACTTC.

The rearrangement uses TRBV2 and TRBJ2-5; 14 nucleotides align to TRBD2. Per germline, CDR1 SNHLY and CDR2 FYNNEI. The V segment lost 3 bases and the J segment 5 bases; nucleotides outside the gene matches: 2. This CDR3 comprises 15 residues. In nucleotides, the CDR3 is TGTGCCAGCAGTGAGGGACTAGCGGGAGTTGAGACCCAGTACTTC. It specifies CASSEGLAGVETQYF.

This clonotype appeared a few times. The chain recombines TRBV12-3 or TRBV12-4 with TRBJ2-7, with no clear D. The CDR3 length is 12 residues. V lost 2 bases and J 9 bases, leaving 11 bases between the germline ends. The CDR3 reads CASSLRVRRQYF. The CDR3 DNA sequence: TGTGCCAGCAGTTTACGGGTTAGACGGCAGTACTTC.

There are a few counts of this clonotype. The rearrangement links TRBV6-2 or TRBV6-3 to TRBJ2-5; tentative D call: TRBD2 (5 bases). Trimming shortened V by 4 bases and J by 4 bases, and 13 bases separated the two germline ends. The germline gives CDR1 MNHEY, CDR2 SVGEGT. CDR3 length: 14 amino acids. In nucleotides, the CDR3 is TGTGCCAGCAGTTGGGCCGGGGTGGGAGAGACCCAGTACTTC. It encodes CASSWAGVGETQYF.

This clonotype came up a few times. The CDR3 nucleotides read TGTGCCAGCAGTTACCTGGATGGCCCCTTTGCAACTAATGAAAAACTGTTTTTT. It specifies CASSYLDGPFATNEKLFF. V and J are TRBV28 and TRBJ1-4, with D uncertain. Trimming stripped 4 bases from V and 0 bases from J, with 18 bases between. This CDR3 contains 18 residues. Germline CDR1 and CDR2: MDHEN and SYDVKM.

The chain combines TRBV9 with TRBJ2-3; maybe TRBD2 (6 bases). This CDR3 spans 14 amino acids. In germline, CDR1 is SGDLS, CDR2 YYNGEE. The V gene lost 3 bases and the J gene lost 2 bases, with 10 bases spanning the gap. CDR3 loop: CASSGGAYTDTQYF. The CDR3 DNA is TGTGCCAGCAGCGGCGGGGCTTACACAGATACGCAGTATTTT.

In nucleotides, the CDR3 is TGTGCCAGCACCCTCTCGGAGTTCAATGGCTACACCTTC. It encodes CASTLSEFNGYTF. V and J are TRBV6-2 or TRBV6-3 and TRBJ1-2; D is unclear. This CDR3 is built from 13 residues. With 7 bases removed from V and 6 bases from J, the gap between germline ends came to 15 bases. Germline loops: CDR1 MNHEY, CDR2 SVGEGT.

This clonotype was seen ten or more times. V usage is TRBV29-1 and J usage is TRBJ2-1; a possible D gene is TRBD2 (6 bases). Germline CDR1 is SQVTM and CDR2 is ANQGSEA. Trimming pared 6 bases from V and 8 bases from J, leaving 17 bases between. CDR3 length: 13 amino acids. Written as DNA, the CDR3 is TGCAGCGTGACCCGGGACTCCCCCTATGAGCAGTTCTTC. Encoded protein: CSVTRDSPYEQFF.

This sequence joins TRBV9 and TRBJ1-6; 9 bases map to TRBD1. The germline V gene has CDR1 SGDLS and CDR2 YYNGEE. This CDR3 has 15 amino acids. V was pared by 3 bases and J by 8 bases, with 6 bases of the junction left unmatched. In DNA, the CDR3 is TGTGCCAGCAGCGCAACGGACAGGGGCGATTCACCCCTCCACTTT. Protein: CASSATDRGDSPLHF.